Sequencing of this TCR beta chain was carried out in a study of Ad26.COV2.S vaccination and SARS-CoV-2 variants (dated by TCRdb to 2020 to 2022). Study-level background: Donors in the vaccine arm were drawn from COV1001, a multicentre, randomized, double-blind, placebo-controlled phase I-IIa trial testing Ad26.COV2.S in healthy adults. Dosing of Ad26.COV2.S was intramuscular, at either 5x10^10 or 1x10^11 viral particles, delivered as one shot or as two shots spaced 56 days apart. Sequencing of the TCRbeta repertoire served to evaluate the specificity and breadth of SARS-CoV-2-reactive T cell receptors following Ad26.COV2.S vaccination. A total of approximately 30 samples were included in the TCR-sequenced set, comprising around 19 Ad26.COV2.S vaccine recipients, 5 placebo recipients and 8 SARS-CoV-2 convalescent individuals. Trial participants were randomized into five groups of five: low-dose or high-dose Ad26.COV2.S given once or twice, or placebo on both occasions. Blinding of investigators to trial group allocation was maintained during experiments and outcome assessment.

About this clone itself: Its antigen is still unknown. Qualities for individual bases were not recorded, and no much larger clone is one base off.

From its cysteine to its phenylalanine, the CDR3 spans 14 amino acids. Only the CDR3 part of the read is kept: 42 bases, read in frame from the first base. The germline V gene specifies LGHNA as CDR1 and YSLEER as CDR2. V and J are truncated by 4 bases and 0 bases respectively, leaving an intervening sequence of 9 bases. In light of the paper, this sample's treatment or condition label describes: roughly 18 received Ad26.COV2.S at low or high dose, single or two shots; about 5 received placebo; per-sample allocation not given. For vaccine and placebo recipients, repertoires were sequenced using samples collected on day 63 after the first injection. Between 29 July and 7 August 2020, Cohort 1b enrolled 25 adults aged 18-55 years at one site in Boston, USA. Ad26.COV2.S was a replication-incompetent adenovirus type 26 vector expressing a prefusion-stabilized SARS-CoV-2 spike protein from the original Wuhan strain.

The immunoSEQ Assay was used to sequence TCRbeta CDR3 regions. After extraction, genomic DNA underwent amplification by bias-controlled multiplex PCR, followed by high-throughput sequencing. The paper's processing steps were these. To quantify the absolute abundance of every unique TCRbeta CDR3 region, sequences were collapsed and filtered. T cell fraction was estimated by normalization of TCRbeta template counts to usable DNA, with usable DNA being measured through amplification of reference genes present in all nucleated cells. Repertoire TCRs were annotated as SARS-CoV-2-specific when V gene, CDR3 amino acid sequence and J gene were exactly matched to a known reactive TCR set. The reference SARS-CoV-2 TCR set was derived from MIRA and filtered for enrichment in COVID-19-positive ImmuneCODE repertoires, a step that removed public or cross-reactive TCRs. Using the MIRA antigens, annotated TCRs were further analysed by specific ORF or by position within an ORF. Breadth was defined as annotated unique rearrangements over total unique productive rearrangements; depth was the summed frequency of those rearrangements. TCR breadth was compared between groups using two-sided Wilcoxon rank-sum tests. The table was pulled from immuneACCESS by TCRdb, which kept in-frame rearrangements only. Such tables lose some clones; where checked, under half of the loss comes from unresolved V genes, and the rest has no known cause. V, J and clone size were drawn from that table, and D and trimming were deduced from the DNA. This sample holds about 400,000 clones; around 93% were observed only once. Approximately 1.6% of the sample lies in the top ten.

Beyond this particular receptor, the publication reports: After vaccination, spike-specific CD8+ and CD4+ T cell responses were reported to show substantial breadth. Spike-specific TCR breadth was higher in Ad26.COV2.S recipients than in placebo recipients (P = 0.0014). Comparable non-spike TCR breadth was observed between vaccine and placebo recipients, consistent with only spike being contained in the vaccine. It was noted by the authors that total T cell responses may have been underestimated by the TCR breadth and depth analyses. The study was not powered to compare responses between vaccine doses or regimens.

The receptor chain draws on TRBV4-3 and TRBJ1-1; the D gene is perhaps TRBD1, from 5 matching bases. The sequences come from peripheral blood, collected in a trial of Ad26.COV2.S vaccine versus placebo. This receptor was taken from a person between 18 and 65 years old who received the Ad26.COV2.S COVID-19 vaccine or a placebo. At the DNA level, the sequence is TGCGCCAGCAGCCGGGGCAGGATGAACACTGAAGCTTTCTTT. This codes for CASSRGRMNTEAFF.